The entry below gives a single T cell receptor beta chain sequence along with its context. This sample stems from a study of blood T cell repertoires in COVID-19. The wider study: There were acute and convalescent COVID-19 samples, and they came from the United States, Italy and Spain. Nucleic acid was either cDNA or gDNA, and it came from T cells, B-cell-depleted T cells, or PBMCs.

Study processing details: By means of reference gene primer amplification, nucleated cell counts were estimated. Sequencing used immunoSEQ multiplex PCR; TCRdb keeps in-frame clones, though not all of them. The DNA was the basis for D and trimming; V, J and clone size are from that table. Among more than 55,000 clones listed, around 83% were seen once. Looked up from germline, CDR1 is SGHAT and CDR2 is FQNNGV. The CDR3 sequence is 12 residues long. V was cut by 1 base and J by 7 bases, with 8 bases left in between. Input material: peripheral blood. The TCR sequence derives from an elderly woman with acute or convalescent COVID-19. The J gene is TRBJ2-7, the V gene TRBV11-2; tentatively, D is TRBD2 (5 bases). The CDR3 nucleotides read TGTGCCAGCAGCTTAGGGACTGGAGAGCAGTACTTC. Translation: CASSLGTGEQYF.